One sample yielded the 22 T cell receptor beta chains listed below, sequenced in a study of CXCR3-negative and CXCR3-positive naive CD8 T cells. These receptors are not linked to any known antigen. The TRB libraries of cDNA were built by UMI-labeled 5' RACE. TCRdb derives one entry per CDR3 protein from the 5' RACE reads, leaving out DNA. Its listing shows about 6,000 distinct CDR3 sequences. Whole-study results and caveats: CXCR3-positive naive cells had more hydrophobic TRB CDR3s than CXCR3-negative naive cells.

The sequencing sample was made of naive CXCR3+ CD8+ T cells from blood. Subset defined: CD45RO-CCR7+CD27+CD95- naive CD8+ T cells expressing CXCR3 (TNR3+). These receptors were obtained from a human donor in good health. Some clones in this sample may be carry-over from other donors' samples.

Judged by frequency, this clonotype is medium-sized. The V gene is TRBV29-1, the J gene TRBJ2-4; checking the TCRdb D call of TRBD1 is not possible without DNA. Germline CDR1 reads SQVTM; CDR2 reads ANQGSEA. This CDR3 has 14 residues. CDR3 amino acids: CSVSQGPGPNIQYF. Together with reference TRBV29-1 and TRBJ2-4, the CDR3 gives the full variable domain: SAVISQKPSRDICQRGTSLTIQCQVDSQVTMMFWYRQQPGQSLTLIATANQGSEATYESGFVIDKFPISRPNLTFSTLTVSNMSPEDSSIYLCSVSQGPGPNIQYFGAGTRLSVL.

The chain uses TRBV11-2 and TRBJ2-7. The CDR3 runs to 14 residues. Germline V gene lookup returns CDR1 SGHAT and CDR2 FQNNGV. The chain's CDR3 is CASSLERTYLAQYF.

Judged by frequency, this clonotype is medium-sized (0.01 to 0.1%). The V and J genes are TRBV6-6 and TRBJ1-1; checking the TCRdb D call of TRBD1 is not possible without DNA. Germline CDR1 and CDR2: MNHNY and SVGAGI (reference sequence). This CDR3 has 14 amino acids. This CDR3 is CASSLTGENTEAFF.

The V and J genes are TRBV19 and TRBJ2-7; the D call from TCRdb, TRBD1, cannot be confirmed without DNA. CDR1 is LNHDA and CDR2 is SQIVND in the germline V gene (reference sequence). This CDR3 comprises 15 residues. CDR3 amino acids: CASSTGTGRPYEQYF.

V and J are TRBV6-5 and TRBJ2-5; absent DNA, TCRdb's TRBD1 call cannot be checked. CDR1 is MNHEY, CDR2 SVGAGI, per germline. The CDR3 has 14 amino acids. The CDR3 loop reads CASSFTGVKETQYF.

In terms of frequency, this clonotype is medium-sized. This chain uses TRBV7-9 with TRBJ2-5; TCRdb picks TRBD1, but there is no DNA to check that call. In germline, CDR1 is SEHNR, CDR2 FQNEAQ (reference sequence). The length of the CDR3 is 13 residues. The CDR3 reads CASTTGYGETQYF.

This clonotype registers medium-sized by frequency. The chain uses TRBV9 and TRBJ1-2; the TCRdb D gene call, TRBD1, has no DNA to confirm it. Germline V gene sequence: CDR1 SGDLS, CDR2 YYNGEE. The CDR3 has 14 residues. The CDR3 reads CASSPRDRADGYTF.

The CDR3 region is CASTATGYFNQPQHF. The genes are TRBV19 and TRBJ1-5; TCRdb outputs TRBD1, but without DNA this stays unchecked. Germline V gene data show CDR1 as LNHDA and CDR2 as SQIVND (reference sequence). This CDR3 region has 15 residues.

This clonotype shows up as medium-sized by frequency. V and J are TRBV5-5 and TRBJ2-5. CDR3 length equals 15 residues. Germline CDR1 is SGHKS and CDR2 is YYEKEE (reference sequence). The CDR3 region is CASSLVPVRQETQYF.

The J gene is TRBJ1-1, the V gene TRBV25-1. CDR3 length: 14 amino acids. CDR1 and CDR2 from the germline V gene are MGHDK and SYGVNS. The chain's CDR3 is CASSESRGVTEAFF.

This chain connects TRBV29-1 to TRBJ2-1; the D call of TRBD1 rests on TCRdb alone, since no DNA is present to check it. The CDR3 length is 13 residues. Looked up from germline, CDR1 is SQVTM and CDR2 is ANQGSEA. The CDR3 sequence: CSVEGGGRNEQFF.

The genes are TRBV2 and TRBJ1-2. CDR3 length: 11 amino acids. CDR1 and CDR2 from the germline V gene are SNHLY and FYNNEI. The CDR3 protein is CASSGFYGYTF. Full variable domain (missing parts from reference TRBV2 and TRBJ1-2): EPEVTQTPSHQVTQMGQEVILRCVPISNHLYFYWYRQILGQKVEFLVSFYNNEISEKSEIFDDQFSVERPDGSNFTLKIRSTKLEDSAMYFCASSGFYGYTFGSGTRLTVV.

This chain joins TRBV5-1 and TRBJ1-1. Germline V CDR1 and CDR2: SGHRS, YFSETQ. This CDR3 spans 13 amino acids. The CDR3 reads CASSLGSNTEAFF. The whole variable domain, filled in from reference TRBV5-1 and TRBJ1-1, reads KAGVTQTPRYLIKTRGQQVTLSCSPISGHRSVSWYQQTPGQGLQFLFEYFSETQRNKGNFPGRFSGRQFSNSRSEMNVSTLELGDSALYLCASSLGSNTEAFFGQGTRLTVV.

This chain links TRBV21-1 with TRBJ1-1. TRBV21-1 has pseudogene status. The CDR3 covers 13 residues. This chain's CDR3 is CASGSEENTEAFF.

This chain joins TRBV29-1 and TRBJ2-7; lacking DNA, the TRBD1 call made by TCRdb goes unchecked. The CDR3 covers 13 residues. Germline assignment: CDR1 SQVTM and CDR2 ANQGSEA. CDR3 loop: CSVGSGGATEQYF.

CDR3 sequence reads: CSVEGRYNEQFF. The V gene is TRBV29-1, the J gene TRBJ2-1. Germline V gene lookup returns CDR1 SQVTM and CDR2 ANQGSEA. This CDR3 contains 12 residues.

This chain joins TRBV20-1 and TRBJ2-3; TCRdb calls TRBD2, which cannot be checked without DNA. This CDR3 is built from 16 residues. Germline CDR1 reads DFQATT; CDR2 reads SNEGSKA (reference sequence). The CDR3 loop reads CSARDHGSGSTDTQYF.

The chain couples TRBV20-1 to TRBJ1-2. Germline V lookup: CDR1 DFQATT, CDR2 SNEGSKA (reference sequence). This CDR3 is built from 15 residues. This CDR3 is CSATFGRGDGYGYTF.

The chain uses TRBV5-1 and TRBJ2-1; there is no DNA to check the TCRdb D call of TRBD2. The CDR3 is made up of 14 amino acids. The V gene's germline CDR1 is SGHRS and CDR2 YFSETQ. This CDR3 is CASSLTGEDNEQFF. Variable domain in full (rest from reference TRBV5-1 and TRBJ2-1): KAGVTQTPRYLIKTRGQQVTLSCSPISGHRSVSWYQQTPGQGLQFLFEYFSETQRNKGNFPGRFSGRQFSNSRSEMNVSTLELGDSALYLCASSLTGEDNEQFFGPGTRLTVL.

J is TRBJ1-1 and V is TRBV7-9; TCRdb gives TRBD1 as the D gene, but with no DNA this cannot be confirmed. Germline CDR1 SEHNR, CDR2 FQNEAQ (reference sequence). CDR3 size: 12 residues. CDR3 residues: CASSLGATEAFF.

The V call is TRBV29-1, the J call TRBJ1-1; the TCRdb D gene call, TRBD1, has no DNA to confirm it. The CDR3 extends over 12 amino acids. Germline CDR1 SQVTM, CDR2 ANQGSEA. This chain's CDR3 is CSVGRENTEAFF.

Judged by frequency, this clonotype is medium-sized. This chain connects TRBV29-1 to TRBJ1-1; without DNA, the TCRdb call of TRBD1 cannot be checked. CDR1 is SQVTM and CDR2 is ANQGSEA in the germline V gene. The CDR3 spans 16 residues. CDR3 sequence reads: CSVDSFLRDRETEAFF.